Each of the 12 T cell receptor beta chains below was sequenced from the same sample in a study of T cell changes during pregnancy in multiple sclerosis. Clones were sequenced by immunoSEQ multiplex PCR, and TCRdb holds only the in-frame ones, with some missing. The table lists some 59,000 clones, approximately 90% of them singletons. Here the sequenced sample was peripheral blood, taken in the first trimester of pregnancy. The receptors come from a female donor with multiple sclerosis, enrolled in a pregnancy study.

The CDR3 sequence: CASSLGAGGGNSGTSYEQYF. CDR3 in DNA: TGTGCCAGCAGCTTGGGGGCCGGAGGGGGGAATAGCGGGACCTCCTACGAGCAGTACTTC. V and J are TRBV5-4 and TRBJ2-7, with 8 positions matching TRBD2. Losses at the gene ends were 0 bases for V and 0 bases for J; bases not matched to a gene: 17. This CDR3 has 20 amino acids. The germline CDR1 and CDR2 sequences are SGHNT and YYREEE (reference sequence).

The genes are TRBV19 and TRBJ2-5; D gene uncertain. This CDR3 spans 12 amino acids. V was cut by 0 bases and J by 4 bases, with 3 bases left in between. CDR1 and CDR2 from the germline V gene are LNHDA and SQIVND (reference sequence). The CDR3 here is CASSIDRETQYF. The CDR3 DNA follows: TGTGCCAGTAGTATAGATCGAGAGACCCAGTACTTC.

This clone was counted once. This sequence joins TRBV10-1 and TRBJ2-4; 10 nucleotides agree with TRBD1. From germline, CDR1 is WNHNN and CDR2 SYGVQD (reference sequence). This CDR3 has 17 amino acids. Unmatched junction bases numbered 13, after V lost 4 bases and J lost 7 bases. The CDR3 loop is CASSAGQGTDGGNIQYF. In DNA form, the CDR3 reads TGCGCCAGCAGTGCGGGACAGGGGACGGATGGGGGGAACATTCAGTACTTC.

The chain is built from TRBV30 and TRBJ2-7; 7 positions agree with TRBD1. V trimming: 5 bases; J trimming: 2 bases; junction bases outside the gene matches: 0. This CDR3 has 11 residues. Germline V gene data show CDR1 as GTSNPN and CDR2 as SVGIG (reference sequence). The CDR3 spells CAWGTAYEQYF. The CDR3 nucleotides read TGTGCCTGGGGGACAGCCTACGAGCAGTACTTC.

This clone was seen a single time. CDR3 loop: CARGGRVGETQYF. The CDR3 DNA reads as TGTGCCAGAGGAGGACGGGTCGGAGAGACCCAGTACTTC. The chain has TRBV2 and TRBJ2-5, with D maybe TRBD2 (5 bases). Looked up from germline, CDR1 is SNHLY and CDR2 is FYNNEI. The germline V and J ends were trimmed by 9 bases and 4 bases, with 15 bases remaining between them. This CDR3 is built from 13 residues. The variable domain in full, with the rest retrieved from reference TRBV2 and TRBJ2-5, is EPEVTQTPSHQVTQMGQEVILRCVPISNHLYFYWYRQILGQKVEFLVSFYNNEISEKSEIFDDQFSVERPDGSNFTLKIRSTKLEDSAMYFCARGGRVGETQYFGPGTRLLVL.

The chain employs TRBV30 and TRBJ1-2, with D possibly TRBD1 on 5 matching bases. Per the germline V gene, CDR1 is GTSNPN and CDR2 is SVGIG (reference sequence). Trimming removed 3 bases from V and 4 bases from J, with 15 bases in between. The CDR3 runs 14 residues. The CDR3: CAWRAQGDIYGYTF. CDR3 sequence (DNA): TGTGCCTGGAGGGCGCAAGGGGATATCTATGGCTACACCTTC.

V and J are TRBV2 and TRBJ2-2; TRBD2 is a possible D gene (6 bases). V was pared by 4 bases and J by 1 base, with 10 bases between. Germline assignment: CDR1 SNHLY and CDR2 FYNNEI. There are 15 residues in the CDR3. The CDR3 DNA follows: TGTGCCAGCAGTGTCGGGGGTTGGAACACCGGGGAGCTGTTTTTT. Translating gives CASSVGGWNTGELFF. Full variable domain (outside the CDR3, taken from reference TRBV2 and TRBJ2-2): EPEVTQTPSHQVTQMGQEVILRCVPISNHLYFYWYRQILGQKVEFLVSFYNNEISEKSEIFDDQFSVERPDGSNFTLKIRSTKLEDSAMYFCASSVGGWNTGELFFGEGSRLTVL.

The V call is TRBV2, the J call TRBJ2-5, with 10 positions matching TRBD2. This CDR3 is 16 amino acids long. Germline V gene sequence: CDR1 SNHLY, CDR2 FYNNEI. V lost 2 bases and J lost 5; bases outside the gene matches: 8. DNA of the CDR3: TGTGCCAGCAGTGAACCGTCTAGCGGGAGTCGGGAGACCCAGTACTTC. Encoded protein: CASSEPSSGSRETQYF. Full variable domain (rest looked up from reference TRBV2 and TRBJ2-5): EPEVTQTPSHQVTQMGQEVILRCVPISNHLYFYWYRQILGQKVEFLVSFYNNEISEKSEIFDDQFSVERPDGSNFTLKIRSTKLEDSAMYFCASSEPSSGSRETQYFGPGTRLLVL.

The V gene is TRBV10-1, the J gene TRBJ1-3; D is unclear. Looked up from germline, CDR1 is WNHNN and CDR2 is SYGVQD (reference sequence). V was shortened by 0 bases and J by 0 bases, with 12 bases between the two germline ends. CDR3 length: 17 residues. The CDR3 DNA follows: TGCGCCAGCAGTGAGTCCTTGACGGAGAGCTCTGGAAACACCATATATTTT. This gives the protein CASSESLTESSGNTIYF.

The chain uses TRBV5-4 and TRBJ2-7; 10 positions agree with TRBD2. V dropped 0 bases and J dropped 3; count of bases not matched to a gene: 9. The V gene's germline CDR1 is SGHNT and CDR2 YYREEE (reference sequence). CDR3 length equals 17 residues. The CDR3 protein is CASSLDPPSSGGYEQYF. The CDR3 DNA reads TGTGCCAGCAGCTTGGATCCCCCCTCTAGCGGGGGCTACGAGCAGTACTTC.

The CDR3 DNA sequence: TGTGCCTCGGGAGCTGGTGGGGCCCAGTACTTC. Its translation: CASGAGGAQYF. The chain links TRBV27 to TRBJ2-5, with D possibly matching TRBD2 (6 bases). Deletions cut 11 bases from V and 9 bases from J, with 16 bases between. Germline V gives CDR1 MNHEY, CDR2 SMNVEV (reference sequence). The CDR3 extends over 11 amino acids.

The chain links TRBV6-1 to TRBJ2-3; no definite D call. The germline V gene has CDR1 MNHNS and CDR2 SASEGT. This CDR3 has 13 amino acids. V gave up 5 bases and J gave up 2 bases, with 8 bases separating them. CDR3 bases: TGTGCCAGCAGTAACTCCTACACAGATACGCAGTATTTT. Encoded protein: CASSNSYTDTQYF.